The 11 T cell receptor beta chains presented below share a single source sample, sequenced in a study of response to subunit inactivated influenza vaccine. TCRdb reprocessed the RT-PCR reads with MiXCR, giving one entry per CDR3 protein. The table shows about half a million distinct CDR3 sequences, with 7.6% occurring only once. The material was PBMCs from blood, obtained around 25 months after vaccination. All receptors derive from a man aged 50 to 69 who received an inactivated influenza vaccine.

The CDR3 DNA reads TGTGCCAGCAGCCGACGGACAGGGTTCTACGAGCAGTACTTC. Its protein product is CASSRRTGFYEQYF. The chain recombines TRBV7-2 with TRBJ2-7; 8 bases line up with TRBD1. With V trimmed by 5 bases and J by 3 bases, 6 bases remained unmatched. CDR3 size: 14 residues. Germline CDR1 SGHTA, CDR2 FQGNSA. Full variable domain (outside the CDR3, taken from reference TRBV7-2 and TRBJ2-7): GAGVSQSPSNKVTEKGKDVELRCDPISGHTALYWYRQSLGQGLEFLIYFQGNSAPDKSGLPSDRFSAERTGGSVSTLTIQRTQQEDSAVYLCASSRRTGFYEQYFGPGTRLTVT.

This clonotype occurred many times. V is TRBV5-1 and J is TRBJ2-7; D gene ambiguous. This CDR3 spans 14 amino acids. V lost 5 bases and J lost 2, with 14 bases in between. Per the germline V gene, CDR1 is SGHRS and CDR2 is YFSETQ. This CDR3 reads CASRPIPETYEQYF. The CDR3 DNA reads as TGCGCCAGCAGACCCATTCCAGAGACCTACGAGCAGTACTTC. Full variable domain (rest looked up from reference TRBV5-1 and TRBJ2-7): KAGVTQTPRYLIKTRGQQVTLSCSPISGHRSVSWYQQTPGQGLQFLFEYFSETQRNKGNFPGRFSGRQFSNSRSEMNVSTLELGDSALYLCASRPIPETYEQYFGPGTRLTVT.

In this sample, this clonotype turned up many times. This sequence joins TRBV7-8 and TRBJ1-5; 9 bases map to TRBD1. CDR1 is SGHVS, CDR2 FQNEAQ, per germline. This CDR3 is built from 15 residues. V shed 5 bases and J 1 base; nucleotides not matched to a gene: 3. The CDR3 region is CASSQQGASNQPQHF. The CDR3 DNA is TGTGCCAGCAGCCAACAGGGGGCAAGCAATCAGCCCCAGCATTTT.

J is TRBJ2-3 and V is TRBV4-3, with D possibly matching TRBD1 (6 bases). This CDR3 comprises 17 residues. The V gene lost 1 base and the J gene lost 0 bases, with 14 bases spanning the gap. Germline V gene sequence: CDR1 LGHNA, CDR2 YSLEER. CDR3: CASSQGRTASSTDTQYF. CDR3 nucleotides: TGCGCCAGCAGCCAAGGTCGGACAGCATCAAGCACAGATACGCAGTATTTT.

This clonotype was recorded at least ten times. The V gene is TRBV5-1, the J gene TRBJ2-3; no clear D gene. This CDR3 contains 16 residues. Germline V gene lookup returns CDR1 SGHRS and CDR2 YFSETQ. V was trimmed by 0 bases and J by 3 bases, leaving 14 bases between them. CDR3 loop: CASSLGSVGLTDTQYF. For the CDR3, the DNA is TGCGCCAGCAGCTTGGGGTCAGTGGGCCTAACAGATACGCAGTATTTT.

A few counts support this clonotype. The gene calls are TRBV4-3 and TRBJ2-2; possibly TRBD2 for D (6 bases). V dropped 1 base and J dropped 0 bases, with 12 bases sitting between them. CDR1 and CDR2 (germline): LGHNA, YSLEER. CDR3 length: 17 amino acids. The CDR3 loop reads CASSQAGGQANTGELFF. CDR3 nucleotide sequence: TGCGCCAGCAGCCAAGCTGGAGGGCAGGCGAACACCGGGGAGCTGTTTTTT.

This rearrangement joins TRBV5-1 to TRBJ2-3, with 13 bases that match TRBD2. Germline V lookup: CDR1 SGHRS, CDR2 YFSETQ. The V and J ends lost 3 bases and 2 bases, in that order; junction bases with no gene match: 3. This CDR3 region has 16 residues. This chain's CDR3 is CASSSGLAGITDTQYF. The CDR3 DNA reads as TGCGCCAGCAGCTCGGGACTAGCGGGGATCACAGATACGCAGTATTTT.

This clonotype was detected ten times or more. The chain uses TRBV7-9 and TRBJ1-4, with D maybe TRBD1 (5 bases). Trimming left V 2 bases short and J 7 bases short, with 11 bases between. The germline gives CDR1 SEHNR, CDR2 FQNEAQ (reference sequence). This CDR3 comprises 14 residues. CDR3 residues: CASSLTGGSEKLFF. The CDR3 DNA is TGTGCCAGCAGCTTAACCGGGGGGAGTGAAAAACTGTTTTTT. Based on the CDR3 plus reference TRBV7-9 and TRBJ1-4, the full variable domain is DTGVSQNPRHKITKRGQNVTFRCDPISEHNRLYWYRQTLGQGPEFLTYFQNEAQLEKSRLLSDRFSAERPKGSFSTLEIQRTEQGDSAMYLCASSLTGGSEKLFFGSGTQLSVL.

This clonotype was detected a few times. The genes are TRBV11-2 and TRBJ2-1, with D hard to call. Germline V CDR1 and CDR2: SGHAT, FQNNGV. The ends were cut back, 4 bases at V and 5 bases at J, with 9 bases in the middle. There are 13 residues in the CDR3. CDR3 sequence (DNA): TGTGCCAGCAGCTCGCGTTTGGACAATGAGCAGTTCTTC. Its protein product is CASSSRLDNEQFF.

This clonotype appeared many times. This rearrangement joins TRBV20-1 to TRBJ2-6; D is perhaps TRBD1 (7 bases). Germline CDR1 DFQATT, CDR2 SNEGSKA (reference sequence). The CDR3 extends over 19 amino acids. Trimming stripped 3 bases from V and 0 bases from J, with 21 bases between. In DNA, the CDR3 is TGCAGTGCTAGCCTCCCTCGGGGGACAGCCGACTCTGGGGCCAACGTCCTGACTTTC. This codes for CSASLPRGTADSGANVLTF.

This clonotype was counted ten times or more. The gene calls are TRBV5-1 and TRBJ2-2; 12 bases align to TRBD1. CDR1 and CDR2 from the germline V gene are SGHRS and YFSETQ. This CDR3 is built from 15 residues. V lost 3 bases and J lost 3; bases outside the gene matches: 0. Here the CDR3 reads CASSWDRGHTGELFF. The CDR3 DNA reads as TGCGCCAGCAGCTGGGACAGGGGGCACACCGGGGAGCTGTTTTTT.